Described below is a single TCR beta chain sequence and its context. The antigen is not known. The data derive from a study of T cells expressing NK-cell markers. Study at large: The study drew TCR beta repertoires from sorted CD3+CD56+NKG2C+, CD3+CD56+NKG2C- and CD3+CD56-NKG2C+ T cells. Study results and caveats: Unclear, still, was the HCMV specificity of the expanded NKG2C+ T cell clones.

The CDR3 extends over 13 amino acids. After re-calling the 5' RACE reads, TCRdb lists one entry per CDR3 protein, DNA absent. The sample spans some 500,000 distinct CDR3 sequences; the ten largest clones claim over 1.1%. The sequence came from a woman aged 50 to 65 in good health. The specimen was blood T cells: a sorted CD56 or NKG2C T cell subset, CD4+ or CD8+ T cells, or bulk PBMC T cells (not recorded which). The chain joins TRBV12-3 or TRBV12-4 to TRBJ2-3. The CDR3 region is CASSLGPADTQYF.